Listed here is a single T cell receptor beta chain. The data are from a study of blood T cell repertoires in COVID-19. Overall study context: Researchers got acute and convalescent COVID-19 samples from the United States, Italy and Spain. The cDNA or gDNA used as material had been derived from T cells, B-cell-depleted T cells, or PBMCs.

This table comes from immunoSEQ multiplex PCR, and its TCRdb copy is limited to in-frame clones, with some not included. The data hold a few hundred thousand clones, with around nine tenths observed a single time. Followed over time, Seattle patients had been enrolled while infection was active. V gave up 2 bases and J gave up 6 bases; unmatched junction bases: 6. The CDR3 contains 15 residues. Germline-derived CDR1 and CDR2 are SGHDT and YYEEEE. This chain joins TRBV5-6 and TRBJ2-3, with 10 bases identical to TRBD2. Sequenced material: peripheral blood. The sequence derives from a woman in her 70s with COVID-19, enrolled during active disease. CDR3 protein: CASSFPAGGPDTQYF. For the CDR3, the DNA is TGTGCCAGCAGCTTCCCAGCGGGGGGGCCGGATACGCAGTATTTT.